The present entry profiles one T cell receptor (beta chain) with its context. This sample is drawn from a study of T cell responses to AZD1222 COVID-19 vaccine. Here immunoSEQ multiplex PCR was the method, and the copy in TCRdb shows in-frame clones only, minus some. The sample consists of about 140,000 clones, around 88% of them appearing once. Material: peripheral blood, obtained on day 0 of AZD1222 vaccination. The TCR originated in an adult in good health.

This CDR3 reads CASSIRVRYEQYF. For the CDR3, the DNA is TGTGCCAGTAGTATTAGGGTCAGATACGAGCAGTACTTC. The chain recombines TRBV19 with TRBJ2-7; D is ambiguous. Germline V CDR1 and CDR2: LNHDA, SQIVND (reference sequence). The CDR3 has 13 amino acids. The V end lost 3 bases, the J end lost 4 bases, and 10 bases lay between the germline ends.